This T cell receptor beta chain was identified in a study of blood T cell repertoires in COVID-19. Study information: PBMCs, B-cell-depleted T cells, or T cells provided the cDNA or gDNA that made up the material.

In the original analysis: By means of reference gene primer amplification, nucleated cell counts were estimated. Produced via immunoSEQ multiplex PCR; TCRdb's table is partial and in-frame only. V and J calls and clone size follow that table, whereas D and trimming were derived from the DNA. The repertoire holds under 300,000 clones, around 89% seen once, with over 3.5% in the top ten. There are 16 residues in the CDR3. V was shortened by 2 bases and J by 5 bases, with 19 bases between the two germline ends. Germline loops: CDR1 SGHDT, CDR2 YYEEEE. Sequenced sample: peripheral blood. The chain is built from TRBV5-6 and TRBJ1-2, with D hard to call. The origin of this receptor is a woman in her forties with acute or convalescent COVID-19. CDR3: CASSFPRHAQRYGYTF. The CDR3 bases are TGTGCCAGCAGCTTCCCCCGTCATGCACAGAGATATGGCTACACCTTC.